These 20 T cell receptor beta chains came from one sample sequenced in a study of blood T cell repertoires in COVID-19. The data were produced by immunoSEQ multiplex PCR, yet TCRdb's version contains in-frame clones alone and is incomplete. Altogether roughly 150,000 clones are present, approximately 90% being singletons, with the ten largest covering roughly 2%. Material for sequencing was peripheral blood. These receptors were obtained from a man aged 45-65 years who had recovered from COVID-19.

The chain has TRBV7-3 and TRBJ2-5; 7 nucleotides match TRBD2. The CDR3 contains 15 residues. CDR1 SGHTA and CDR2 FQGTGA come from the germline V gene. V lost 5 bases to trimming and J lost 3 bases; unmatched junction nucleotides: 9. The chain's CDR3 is CASSLHGTTKETQYF. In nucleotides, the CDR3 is TGTGCCAGCAGCCTTCATGGGACTACTAAAGAGACCCAGTACTTC.

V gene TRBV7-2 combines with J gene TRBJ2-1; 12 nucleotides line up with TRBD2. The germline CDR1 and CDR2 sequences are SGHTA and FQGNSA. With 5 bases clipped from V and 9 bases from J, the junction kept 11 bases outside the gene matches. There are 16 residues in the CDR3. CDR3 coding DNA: TGTGCCAGCAGCCGCGCCACTAGCGGGAGGTTTGGTGAGCAGTTCTTC. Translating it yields CASSRATSGRFGEQFF.

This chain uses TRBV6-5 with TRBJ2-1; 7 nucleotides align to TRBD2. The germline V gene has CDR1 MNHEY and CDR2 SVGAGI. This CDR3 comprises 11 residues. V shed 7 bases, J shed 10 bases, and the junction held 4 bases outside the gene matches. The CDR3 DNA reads TGTGCCAGCAACCGGGGACTAGAGCAGTTCTTC. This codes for CASNRGLEQFF.

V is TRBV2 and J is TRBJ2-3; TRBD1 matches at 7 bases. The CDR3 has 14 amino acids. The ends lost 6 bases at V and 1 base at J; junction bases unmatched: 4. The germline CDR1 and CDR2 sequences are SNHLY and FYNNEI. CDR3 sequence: CASRYDRGTDTQYF. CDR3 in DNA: TGTGCCAGCAGGTACGACAGGGGCACAGATACGCAGTATTTT.

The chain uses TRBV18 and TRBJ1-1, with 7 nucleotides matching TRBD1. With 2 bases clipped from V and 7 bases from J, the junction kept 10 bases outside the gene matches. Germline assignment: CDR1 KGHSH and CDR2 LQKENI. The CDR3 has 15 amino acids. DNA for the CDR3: TGTGCCAGCTCACCAACGACTCTACAGGGGAGTGAAGCTTTCTTT. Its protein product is CASSPTTLQGSEAFF.

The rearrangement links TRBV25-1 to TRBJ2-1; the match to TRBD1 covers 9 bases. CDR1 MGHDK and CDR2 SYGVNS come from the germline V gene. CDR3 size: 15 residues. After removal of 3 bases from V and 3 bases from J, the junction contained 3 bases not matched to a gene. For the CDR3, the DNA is TGTGCCAGCAGTGATTGGACAGGGGACTACAATGAGCAGTTCTTC. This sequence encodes CASSDWTGDYNEQFF.

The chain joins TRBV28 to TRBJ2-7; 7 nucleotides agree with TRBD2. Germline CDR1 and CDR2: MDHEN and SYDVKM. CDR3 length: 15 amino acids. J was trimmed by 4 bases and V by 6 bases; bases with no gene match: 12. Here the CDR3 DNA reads TGTGCCAGCAGCAACCCGGGGGGTCTGGGGTACGAGCAGTACTTC. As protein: CASSNPGGLGYEQYF.

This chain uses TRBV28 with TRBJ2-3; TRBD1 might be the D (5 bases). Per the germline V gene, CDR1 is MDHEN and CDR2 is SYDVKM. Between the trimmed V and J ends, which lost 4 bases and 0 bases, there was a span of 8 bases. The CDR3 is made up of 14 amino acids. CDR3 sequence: CASSSSGSTDTQYF. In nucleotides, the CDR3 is TGTGCCAGCAGTTCTTCAGGGAGCACAGATACGCAGTATTTT.

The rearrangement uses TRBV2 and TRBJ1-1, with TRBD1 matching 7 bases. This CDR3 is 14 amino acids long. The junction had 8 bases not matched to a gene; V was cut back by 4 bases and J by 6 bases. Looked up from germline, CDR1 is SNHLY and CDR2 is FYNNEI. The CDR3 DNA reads TGTGCCAGCAGTGTACAGGGGAGGATCGCTGAAGCTTTCTTT. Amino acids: CASSVQGRIAEAFF. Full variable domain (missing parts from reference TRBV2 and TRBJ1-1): EPEVTQTPSHQVTQMGQEVILRCVPISNHLYFYWYRQILGQKVEFLVSFYNNEISEKSEIFDDQFSVERPDGSNFTLKIRSTKLEDSAMYFCASSVQGRIAEAFFGQGTRLTVV.

Written as DNA, the CDR3 is TGTGCCAGCAGGAATAGCGGGGGCAGGCTAGGGGAGCTGTTTTTT. This encodes CASRNSGGRLGELFF. The rearrangement uses TRBV27 and TRBJ2-2; 9 bases are a match to TRBD2. This CDR3 region has 15 residues. Germline trimming cut 6 bases from V and 8 bases from J; bases unmatched to any gene: 10. Germline values: CDR1 MNHEY, CDR2 SMNVEV (reference sequence).

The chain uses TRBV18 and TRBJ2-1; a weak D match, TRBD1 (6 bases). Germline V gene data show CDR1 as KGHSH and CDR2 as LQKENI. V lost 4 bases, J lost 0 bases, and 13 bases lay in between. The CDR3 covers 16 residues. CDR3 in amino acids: CASSRAGASSYNEQFF. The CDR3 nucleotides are TGTGCCAGCTCACGGGCAGGGGCTAGCTCCTACAATGAGCAGTTCTTC.

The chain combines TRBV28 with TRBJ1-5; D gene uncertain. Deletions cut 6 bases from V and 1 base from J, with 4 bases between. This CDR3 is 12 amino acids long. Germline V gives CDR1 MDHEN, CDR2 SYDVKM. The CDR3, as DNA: TGTGCCAGCAGCCCGAGCAATCAGCCCCAGCATTTT. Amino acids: CASSPSNQPQHF.

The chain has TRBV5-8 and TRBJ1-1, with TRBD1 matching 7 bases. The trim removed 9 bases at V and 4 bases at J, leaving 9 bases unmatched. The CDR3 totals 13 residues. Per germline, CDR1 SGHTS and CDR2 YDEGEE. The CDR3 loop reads CATRQGWVTEAFF. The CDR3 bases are TGTGCCACCCGACAGGGATGGGTCACTGAAGCTTTCTTT.

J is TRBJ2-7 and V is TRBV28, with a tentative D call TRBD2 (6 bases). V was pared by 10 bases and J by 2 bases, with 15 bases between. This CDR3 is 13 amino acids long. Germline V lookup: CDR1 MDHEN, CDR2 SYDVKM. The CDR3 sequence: CATDSGSTYEQYF. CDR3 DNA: TGTGCCACGGATAGCGGCTCTACCTACGAGCAGTACTTC.

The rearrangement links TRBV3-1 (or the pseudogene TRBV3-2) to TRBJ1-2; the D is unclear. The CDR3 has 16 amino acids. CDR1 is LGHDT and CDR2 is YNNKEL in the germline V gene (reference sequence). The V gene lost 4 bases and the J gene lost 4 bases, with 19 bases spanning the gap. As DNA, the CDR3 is TGTGCCAGCAGCCCACCCCGGAAGACGGGGTCCTATGGCTACACCTTC. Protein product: CASSPPRKTGSYGYTF.

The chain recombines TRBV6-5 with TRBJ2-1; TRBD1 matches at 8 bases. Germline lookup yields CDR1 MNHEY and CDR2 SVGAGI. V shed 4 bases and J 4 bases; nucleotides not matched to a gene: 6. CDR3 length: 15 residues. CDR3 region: CASSSPGQVYNEQFF. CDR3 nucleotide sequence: TGTGCCAGCAGTTCCCCGGGACAGGTTTACAATGAGCAGTTCTTC.

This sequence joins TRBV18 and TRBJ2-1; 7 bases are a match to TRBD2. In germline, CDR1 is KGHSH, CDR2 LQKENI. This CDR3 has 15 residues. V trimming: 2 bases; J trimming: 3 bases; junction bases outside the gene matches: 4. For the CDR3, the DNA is TGTGCCAGCTCACCAGGGGGGGGGAACTACAATGAGCAGTTCTTC. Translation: CASSPGGGNYNEQFF.

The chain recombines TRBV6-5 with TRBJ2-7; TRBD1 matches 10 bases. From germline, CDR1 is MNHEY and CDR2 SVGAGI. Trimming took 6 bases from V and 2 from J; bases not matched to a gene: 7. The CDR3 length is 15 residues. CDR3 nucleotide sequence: TGTGCCAGCAGCGCAACCGGACAGGGGGCCTACGAGCAGTACTTC. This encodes CASSATGQGAYEQYF.

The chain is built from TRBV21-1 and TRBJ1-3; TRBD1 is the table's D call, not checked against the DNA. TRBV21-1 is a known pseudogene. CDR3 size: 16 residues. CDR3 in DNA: TGTGCCAGCAGCTCCCGACCCAGGGATACTGGAAACACCATATATTTT. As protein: CASSSRPRDTGNTIYF.

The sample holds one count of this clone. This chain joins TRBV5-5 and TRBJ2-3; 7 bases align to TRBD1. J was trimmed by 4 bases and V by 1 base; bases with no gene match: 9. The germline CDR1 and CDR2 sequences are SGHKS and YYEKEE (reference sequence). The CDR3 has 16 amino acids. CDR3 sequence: CASSLIPGGNADTQYF. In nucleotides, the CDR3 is TGTGCCAGCAGCTTGATCCCAGGGGGTAATGCAGATACGCAGTATTTT. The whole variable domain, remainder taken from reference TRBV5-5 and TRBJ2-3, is DAGVTQSPTHLIKTRGQQVTLRCSPISGHKSVSWYQQVLGQGPQFIFQYYEKEERGRGNFPDRFSARQFPNYSSELNVNALLLGDSALYLCASSLIPGGNADTQYFGPGTRLTVL.